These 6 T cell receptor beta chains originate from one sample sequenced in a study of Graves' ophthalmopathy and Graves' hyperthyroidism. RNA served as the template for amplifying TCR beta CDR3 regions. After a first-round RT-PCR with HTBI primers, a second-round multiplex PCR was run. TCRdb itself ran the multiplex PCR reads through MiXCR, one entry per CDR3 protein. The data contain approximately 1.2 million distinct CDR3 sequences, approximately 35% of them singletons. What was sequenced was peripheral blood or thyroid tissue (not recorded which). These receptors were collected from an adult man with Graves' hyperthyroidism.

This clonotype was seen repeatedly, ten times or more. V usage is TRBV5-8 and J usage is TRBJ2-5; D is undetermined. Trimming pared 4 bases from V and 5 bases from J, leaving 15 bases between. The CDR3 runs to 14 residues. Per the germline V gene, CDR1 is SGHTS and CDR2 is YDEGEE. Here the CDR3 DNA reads TGTGCCAGCAGCCTATATCAGGCGAGCGAGACCCAGTACTTC. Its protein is CASSLYQASETQYF.

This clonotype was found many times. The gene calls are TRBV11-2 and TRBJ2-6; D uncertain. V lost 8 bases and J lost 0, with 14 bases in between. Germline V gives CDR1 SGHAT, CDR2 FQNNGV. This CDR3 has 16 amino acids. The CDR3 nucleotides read TGTGCCAGCTCCCTCCAGGTCCTCTCTGGGGCCAACGTCCTGACTTTC. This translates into CASSLQVLSGANVLTF.

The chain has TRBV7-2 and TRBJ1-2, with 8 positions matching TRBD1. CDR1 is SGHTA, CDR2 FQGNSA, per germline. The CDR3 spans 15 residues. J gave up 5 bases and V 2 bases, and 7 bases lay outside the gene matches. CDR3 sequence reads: CASSLITGTGYGYTF. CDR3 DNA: TGTGCCAGCAGCTTAATTACTGGGACAGGTTATGGCTACACCTTC.

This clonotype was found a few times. Here the CDR3 DNA reads TGTGCCATCAGTGGAAAAGGGCCGCATGGCTACACCTTC. This translates into CAISGKGPHGYTF. The rearrangement links TRBV10-3 to TRBJ1-2; D is ambiguous. The CDR3 contains 13 residues. CDR1 is ENHRY and CDR2 is SYGVKD in the germline V gene. V gave up 4 bases and J gave up 6 bases, with 12 bases separating them.

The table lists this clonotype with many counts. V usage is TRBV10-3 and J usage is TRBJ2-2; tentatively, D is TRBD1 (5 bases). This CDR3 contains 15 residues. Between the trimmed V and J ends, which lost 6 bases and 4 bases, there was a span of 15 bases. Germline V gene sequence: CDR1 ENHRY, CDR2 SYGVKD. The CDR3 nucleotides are TGTGCCATCAGGGCAGGGCAGGGCGGCACCGGGGAGCTGTTTTTT. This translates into CAIRAGQGGTGELFF.

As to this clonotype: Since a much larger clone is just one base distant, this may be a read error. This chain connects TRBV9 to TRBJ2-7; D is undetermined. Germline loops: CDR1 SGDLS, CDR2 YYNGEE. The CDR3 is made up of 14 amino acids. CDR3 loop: CASSVETNSYGQYF. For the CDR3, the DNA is TGTGCCAGCAGCGTAGAGACAAACTCCTACGGGCAGTACTTC.